A single sample is the source of the 3 T cell receptor beta chains below, sequenced in a study of glioma-infiltrating T cells. The iRepertoire nested amplicon-rescue multiplex PCR amplified TCR alpha and beta CDR3s from RNA. TCRdb reprocessed the multiplex PCR reads via MiXCR and lists one record per CDR3 protein. The sample gives about 380,000 distinct CDR3 sequences, 41% of which show up once; 9.5% to 15% is in the top ten. What was sequenced was glioma tissue, nonneoplastic brain tissue, or PBMCs (not recorded which). These receptors were taken from a human donor with low-grade glioma or glioblastoma, undergoing nonglioma brain surgery, or in good health (not recorded which).

Only a few counts were recorded for this clonotype. V gene TRBV5-4 combines with J gene TRBJ2-7, with a possible D match to TRBD2 (5 bases). Germline V gene data show CDR1 as SGHNT and CDR2 as YYREEE (reference sequence). CDR3 length equals 13 residues. The V end was cut by 4 bases, the J end by 2 bases, with 10 bases between. The CDR3 coding sequence is TGTGCCAGCAGCCCCGGACTCCCCTACGAGCAGTACTTC. Its translation is CASSPGLPYEQYF.

The chain uses TRBV18 and TRBJ1-3; D is ambiguous. V was shortened by 8 bases and J by 2 bases, with 13 bases between the two germline ends. The CDR3 runs 14 residues. Germline assignment: CDR1 KGHSH and CDR2 LQKENI. Written as DNA, the CDR3 is TGTGCCAGCCTCTCGACTGAAACTGGAAACACCATATATTTT. It translates to CASLSTETGNTIYF.

This clonotype was counted at least ten times. The chain couples TRBV27 to TRBJ2-1; 10 bases agree with TRBD2. With V trimmed by 5 bases and J by 1 base, 2 bases remained unmatched. The CDR3 runs to 15 residues. Per germline, CDR1 MNHEY and CDR2 SMNVEV (reference sequence). As DNA, the CDR3 is TGTGCCAGCAGTCCGGGACTAGCGTCCTACAATGAGCAGTTCTTC. This gives the protein CASSPGLASYNEQFF.